Listed below are T cell receptor beta chains from one sample, sequenced in a study of blood T cell repertoires in COVID-19. The table came from immunoSEQ multiplex PCR; TCRdb's copy has only in-frame clones and leaves some out. This repertoire shows around 280,000 clones, under 90% found once; its top ten account for around 1.7%. The sequenced sample consisted of PBMCs or T cells enriched from blood (not recorded which). Receptors were obtained from a middle-aged woman who had recovered from COVID-19. CDR3s include the opening cysteine and the closing phenylalanine or tryptophan. D genes are given only for firm matches. Not every row has a clone size; where given, it reads once, few, many or a size class.

TGCGCCAGCAGCCAAGGACTAGCAGGCGAGCAGTACTTC | CASSQGLAGEQYF | TRBJ2-7 | . | TRBD2 | TRBV4-3
TGCAGTCACGCCAGTAGCGCCACCGGGGAGCTGTTTTTT | CSHASSATGELFF | TRBJ2-2 | . | . | TRBV29-1
TGTGCCTGGAGAAATCTTTTTTCCCCCAGCTACGAGCAGTACTTC | CAWRNLFSPSYEQYF | TRBJ2-7 | few | . | TRBV30
TGTGCCAGCAGCTCCTTCTCGACAGGGGTGGTCGGGGAGCTGTTTTTT | CASSSFSTGVVGELFF | TRBJ2-2 | . | TRBD1 | TRBV7-9
TGTGCCAGCAGCCCTAACCAGGGGGCTTTTGAGACCCAGTACTTC | CASSPNQGAFETQYF | TRBJ2-5 | . | TRBD1 | TRBV7-9
TGTGCCAGCAGTTACGCGGCAGGGGGCTCAGTTGGCTACACCTTC | CASSYAAGGSVGYTF | TRBJ1-2 | once | TRBD1 | TRBV6-5
TGTGCCAGCAGCCCCACTAGCGGTGGTGGGAATGAGCAGTTCTTC | CASSPTSGGGNEQFF | TRBJ2-1 | . | TRBD2 | TRBV5-4
TGTGCCAGCAGTTGGGCCTCGGTGGGCTATGGCTACACCTTC | CASSWASVGYGYTF | TRBJ1-2 | . | . | TRBV27
TGTGCCAGCGGACGCGGGGGTGAAGCTTTCTTT | CASGRGGEAFF | TRBJ1-1 | . | . | TRBV12-3/TRBV12-4
TGCAGCGTCGGACAGGGCAGAAATTCACCCCTCCACTTT | CSVGQGRNSPLHF | TRBJ1-6 | . | TRBD1 | TRBV29-1
TGTGCTAGCAGCTTCCTCCACAGGGTTAATGAAAAACTGTTTTTT | CASSFLHRVNEKLFF | TRBJ1-4 | once | . | TRBV7-7
TGTGCCAGCAGTCGACAGGGGTTGAACACAGATACGCAGTATTTT | CASSRQGLNTDTQYF | TRBJ2-3 | . | TRBD1 | TRBV27
TGTGCCAGCACGACAGGGGGCCTTAATGAAAAACTGTTTTTT | CASTTGGLNEKLFF | TRBJ1-4 | once | TRBD1 | TRBV6-6
TGTGCCAGCAGCCCTACTAGCGGGAGTTCCGAGCAGTACTTC | CASSPTSGSSEQYF | TRBJ2-7 | . | TRBD2 | TRBV7-2
TGTGCCAGCAGCCTGAATTGGGACAGTAGAAATGAGCAGTTCTTC | CASSLNWDSRNEQFF | TRBJ2-1 | . | TRBD1 | TRBV4-2
TGTGCCATCATGGCGGAATTCCTCTATGGCTACACCTTC | CAIMAEFLYGYTF | TRBJ1-2 | few | . | TRBV10-3
TGCAGCGTTGAGATTAGACAGGCCGAGACCCAGTACTTC | CSVEIRQAETQYF | TRBJ2-5 | . | . | TRBV29-1
TGTGCCAGCAGGCGGAGGGGAAAACTGTTTTTT | CASRRRGKLFF | TRBJ1-4 | . | . | TRBV27
TGTGCCTGGAGTATTCTAGCGGGAGGCAATGAGCAGTTCTTC | CAWSILAGGNEQFF | TRBJ2-1 | . | TRBD2 | TRBV30
TGTGCCAGCAGCCAAGAAACTAATAATTCACCCCTCCACTTT | CASSQETNNSPLHF | TRBJ1-6 | . | . | TRBV3-1/TRBV3-2
TGCGCCAGCAGCTTAGGGGGGGCCACTGAAGCTTTCTTT | CASSLGGATEAFF | TRBJ1-1 | . | . | TRBV5-1
TGTGCCAGTAGTATCCGGGACAGGGGTGGGGAGCAGTACTTC | CASSIRDRGGEQYF | TRBJ2-7 | . | TRBD1 | TRBV19
TGTGCCAGCAGCGACAGGGGGAGTACTGGAAACACCATATATTTT | CASSDRGSTGNTIYF | TRBJ1-3 | once | TRBD1 | TRBV9
TGTGCCAGCAGCGTTTCAGACAGGGGTCGAAACGAGCAGTACTTC | CASSVSDRGRNEQYF | TRBJ2-7 | . | TRBD1 | TRBV9
TGTGCCAGCAGCCTGGCACACCGAAACACTGAAGCTTTCTTT | CASSLAHRNTEAFF | TRBJ1-1 | . | . | TRBV6-2/TRBV6-3
TGTGCCAGCAGCTTAGATAAACTGTGGGGAGCGCAAGCTTTCTTT | CASSLDKLWGAQAFF | TRBJ1-1 | . | . | TRBV11-2
TGTGCCAGCAGTCAACAGGTGGGAGGGTCTAATGAAAAACTGTTTTTT | CASSQQVGGSNEKLFF | TRBJ1-4 | . | . | TRBV2
TGTGCCAGCTCACCAGGGACAGGAGGACAGCCCCAGCATTTT | CASSPGTGGQPQHF | TRBJ1-5 | . | TRBD1 | TRBV18
TGTGCCAGCCACACTGGACAGGGTTACCACAATGAGCAGTTCTTC | CASHTGQGYHNEQFF | TRBJ2-1 | . | TRBD1 | TRBV2
TGTGCCAGCAGTTTCCAGCGGGGCCCCCAAGAGACCCAGTACTTC | CASSFQRGPQETQYF | TRBJ2-5 | . | TRBD2 | TRBV27
TGTGCCATCAGTGATGGTAGCCGGGAGTTAAACACTGAAGCTTTCTTT | CAISDGSRELNTEAFF | TRBJ1-1 | . | . | TRBV10-3
TGTGCCAGCAGCTTTTCGGGGGGCGCGGGGCGGAATGAAAAACTGTTTTTT | CASSFSGGAGRNEKLFF | TRBJ1-4 | . | . | TRBV5-4
TGTGCCAGCAGCTTGGGTCTGTCCAGGGCCCCTGAAGCTTTCTTT | CASSLGLSRAPEAFF | TRBJ1-1 | . | . | TRBV11-1
TGTGCCAGCAGTTTATCGGCTAAACTAGCGGGTTACTCCTACAATGAGCAGTTCTTC | CASSLSAKLAGYSYNEQFF | TRBJ2-1 | once | TRBD2 | TRBV27
TGTGCCTGGAGTCGGGCGATTGGGACAGGGAGTGCTTCTGCCGGCTACACCTTC | CAWSRAIGTGSASAGYTF | TRBJ1-2 | . | TRBD1 | TRBV30
TGTGCCAGTAGTGGGACAGGGGGGACTAATGAAAAACTGTTTTTT | CASSGTGGTNEKLFF | TRBJ1-4 | . | TRBD1 | TRBV19
TGTGCCAGCAGCTTACTGGGTTCAGGGTTGAATCAGCCCCAGCATTTT | CASSLLGSGLNQPQHF | TRBJ1-5 | . | . | TRBV7-6
TGTGCCAGCAGCTTAGGCGGCCGGGAGGGCCTGGAGACCCAGTACTTC | CASSLGGREGLETQYF | TRBJ2-5 | . | TRBD2 | TRBV7-8
TGTGCCAGCAATTCCGGAGAGAGCTCCTATAATTCACCCCTCCACTTT | CASNSGESSYNSPLHF | TRBJ1-6 | . | . | TRBV4-2
TGCGCCAGCAGCCAAGCGGGGGGGCGGACAGATACGCAGTATTTT | CASSQAGGRTDTQYF | TRBJ2-3 | . | TRBD2 | TRBV4-1